Below, 26 T cell receptor beta chains from the same sample are listed, as sequenced in a study of technical replicates of blood from several donors. Libraries were prepared by immunoSEQ multiplex PCR; TCRdb keeps only in-frame clonotypes and omits some of them. The sample lists approximately 81,000 clones, approximately 96% seen once, with under 0.2% in the top ten. Sequenced input: T cells isolated from PBMCs. All receptors derive from a human donor in good health.

The chain couples TRBV5-4 to TRBJ2-7, with 7 bases aligning to TRBD1. Germline lookup yields CDR1 SGHNT and CDR2 YYREEE (reference sequence). The CDR3 is 16 residues long. With V trimmed by 0 bases and J by 3 bases, 9 bases remained unmatched. As DNA, the CDR3 is TGTGCCAGCAGCTTGGTCTCGACAGGGTCGGTCTACGAGCAGTACTTC. Its protein is CASSLVSTGSVYEQYF.

This clone was seen just once. The chain has TRBV29-1 and TRBJ2-7; 7 bases line up with TRBD2. V lost 6 bases to trimming and J lost 5 bases; unmatched junction nucleotides: 7. The germline V gene has CDR1 SQVTM and CDR2 ANQGSEA. This CDR3 comprises 12 residues. CDR3 protein: CSVAGDGDEQYF. For the CDR3, the DNA is TGCAGCGTGGCGGGGGACGGGGACGAGCAGTACTTC.

The chain carries TRBV2 and TRBJ2-7, with D possibly TRBD1 on 6 matching bases. V was shortened by 7 bases and J by 5 bases, with 21 bases between the two germline ends. The CDR3 runs 15 residues. The germline gives CDR1 SNHLY, CDR2 FYNNEI. CDR3 coding DNA: TGTGCCAGCACCGGAGGTCAGGGGATCGTCCACGAGCAGTACTTC. Encoded protein: CASTGGQGIVHEQYF. The full variable domain, rest sourced from reference TRBV2 and TRBJ2-7, is EPEVTQTPSHQVTQMGQEVILRCVPISNHLYFYWYRQILGQKVEFLVSFYNNEISEKSEIFDDQFSVERPDGSNFTLKIRSTKLEDSAMYFCASTGGQGIVHEQYFGPGTRLTVT.

The DNA of the CDR3 is TGCGCCAGCAGCTTGGATGGCGGGGGAACAGATACGCAGTATTTT. It encodes CASSLDGGGTDTQYF. The chain uses TRBV5-1 and TRBJ2-3, with TRBD2 matching 7 bases. After removal of 0 bases from V and 3 bases from J, the junction contained 4 bases not matched to a gene. The CDR3 sequence is 15 residues long. Germline CDR1 is SGHRS and CDR2 is YFSETQ.

This chain joins TRBV5-1 and TRBJ2-3; D is ambiguous. The V end was cut by 2 bases, the J end by 3 bases, with 4 bases between. In germline, CDR1 is SGHRS, CDR2 YFSETQ. This CDR3 has 12 amino acids. The CDR3 sequence: CASSFQTDTQYF. The DNA for the CDR3 is TGCGCCAGCAGCTTCCAGACAGATACGCAGTATTTT.

The rearrangement uses TRBV5-4 and TRBJ2-3; 9 bases are shared with TRBD2. Germline-derived CDR1 and CDR2 are SGHNT and YYREEE (reference sequence). V trimming: 2 bases; J trimming: 3 bases; junction bases outside the gene matches: 4. The CDR3 sequence is 15 residues long. The CDR3 sequence: CASSFTSGWTDTQYF. In nucleotides, the CDR3 is TGTGCCAGCAGCTTCACTAGCGGGTGGACAGATACGCAGTATTTT.

The chain combines TRBV5-1 with TRBJ2-2; 7 bases fit TRBD1. The junction had 3 bases not matched to a gene; V was cut back by 0 bases and J by 4 bases. The CDR3 length is 15 residues. CDR1 and CDR2 (germline): SGHRS, YFSETQ. CDR3: CASSLAAGGTGELFF. DNA for the CDR3: TGCGCCAGCAGCTTGGCCGCAGGGGGCACCGGGGAGCTGTTTTTT.

The table lists this clone with a count of one. V gene TRBV4-2 combines with J gene TRBJ2-1, with D perhaps matching TRBD1 (5 bases). The ends were cut back, 3 bases at V and 2 bases at J, with 17 bases in the middle. This CDR3 has 17 amino acids. Germline loops: CDR1 LGHNA, CDR2 YNFKEQ. The CDR3 sequence: CASSQSRGRVTYNEQFF. Here the CDR3 DNA reads TGTGCCAGCAGCCAGAGCCGCGGCAGGGTAACCTACAATGAGCAGTTCTTC.

The genes are TRBV11-2 and TRBJ2-6, with D tentatively TRBD2 (6 bases). The CDR3 extends over 14 amino acids. The V and J ends lost 6 bases and 3 bases respectively, with 9 bases between them. The germline V gene encodes CDR1 SGHAT and CDR2 FQNNGV. DNA for the CDR3: TGTGCCAGCAGTCGCGGGGATGGGGCCAACGTCCTGACTTTC. Protein product: CASSRGDGANVLTF.

This clone came up a few times. CDR3: CASSLAYEYEQYF. The CDR3, as DNA: TGTGCCAGCAGCTTAGCGTACGAGTACGAGCAGTACTTC. The chain couples TRBV7-8 to TRBJ2-7; no clear D gene. Trimming took 0 bases from V and 4 from J, leaving 7 bases between them. CDR1 and CDR2 from the germline V gene are SGHVS and FQNEAQ. The length of the CDR3 is 13 residues.

The chain links TRBV5-4 to TRBJ2-7, with 14 nucleotides matching TRBD2. Germline values: CDR1 SGHNT, CDR2 YYREEE (reference sequence). This CDR3 spans 15 amino acids. The junction had 1 base not matched to a gene; V was cut back by 2 bases and J by 3 bases. CDR3 in DNA: TGTGCCAGCAGCTTAGGGACTAGCGGGAGCTACGAGCAGTACTTC. This encodes CASSLGTSGSYEQYF.

The genes are TRBV18 and TRBJ2-7, with D possibly matching TRBD1 (6 bases). V was pared by 2 bases and J by 11 bases, with 16 bases between. The CDR3 has 13 residues. Germline lookup yields CDR1 KGHSH and CDR2 LQKENI. In DNA, the CDR3 is TGTGCCAGCTCACCATCTTATAGACAGGACGAGTACTTC. Translating gives CASSPSYRQDEYF.

This clone was found a few times. The chain couples TRBV18 to TRBJ1-4; the D is unclear. The CDR3 is 13 residues long. V lost 0 bases and J lost 11, with 10 bases in between. The germline CDR1 and CDR2 sequences are KGHSH and LQKENI. The CDR3 sequence: CASSPPSLLKLFF. The CDR3 DNA is TGTGCCAGCTCACCACCGTCACTCTTGAAACTGTTTTTT.

The V gene is TRBV5-1, the J gene TRBJ2-1; 10 positions match TRBD2. Germline lookup yields CDR1 SGHRS and CDR2 YFSETQ. CDR3 length equals 15 residues. J gave up 5 bases and V 4 bases, and 6 bases lay outside the gene matches. CDR3 sequence reads: CASSPGLALNNEQFF. The CDR3 DNA reads TGCGCCAGCAGCCCGGGACTAGCGCTAAACAATGAGCAGTTCTTC.

The chain joins TRBV14 to TRBJ2-7; D is unclear. The V end lost 10 bases, the J end lost 4 bases, and 2 bases lay between the germline ends. This CDR3 contains 8 residues. Germline CDR1 is SGHDN and CDR2 is FVKESK. CDR3 DNA: TGTGCCACTTACGAGCAGTACTTC. Translating gives CATYEQYF.

The rearrangement links TRBV18 to TRBJ1-2; 7 nucleotides line up with TRBD1. The CDR3 spans 14 residues. The germline gives CDR1 KGHSH, CDR2 LQKENI. The trim removed 3 bases at V and 4 bases at J, leaving 5 bases unmatched. Here the CDR3 DNA reads TGTGCCAGCTCACCCGACAGGGCGGGCTATGGCTACACCTTC. Translated, it gives CASSPDRAGYGYTF.

The rearrangement uses TRBV19 and TRBJ2-1; 10 nucleotides match TRBD2. The CDR3 length is 13 residues. CDR1 is LNHDA, CDR2 SQIVND, per germline (reference sequence). With 4 bases clipped from V and 16 bases from J, the junction kept 10 bases outside the gene matches. The CDR3 loop reads CASSTSSGRAPFF. As DNA, the CDR3 is TGTGCCAGTAGTACTTCGAGCGGGAGGGCCCCCTTCTTC.

This chain uses TRBV13 with TRBJ1-1; TRBD1 is a possible D gene (5 bases). This CDR3 is 13 amino acids long. V was shortened by 5 bases and J by 1 base, with 8 bases between the two germline ends. In germline, CDR1 is PRHDT, CDR2 FYEKMQ (reference sequence). CDR3 nucleotides: TGTGCCAGCAGCATTACAGGGAACACTGAAGCTTTCTTT. It yields the protein CASSITGNTEAFF.

The chain has TRBV29-1 and TRBJ2-7, with unresolved D. The CDR3 loop spans 11 amino acids. Germline CDR1 reads SQVTM; CDR2 reads ANQGSEA. The V and J ends lost 4 bases and 2 bases respectively, with 6 bases between them. This CDR3 is CSVGHTYEQYF. CDR3 nucleotide sequence: TGCAGCGTTGGGCACACCTACGAGCAGTACTTC.

The genes are TRBV6-6 and TRBJ2-7, with TRBD1 matching over 10 bases. V was pared by 6 bases and J by 6 bases, with 8 bases of the junction left unmatched. CDR3 length: 14 amino acids. Per the germline V gene, CDR1 is MNHNY and CDR2 is SVGAGI (reference sequence). CDR3 coding DNA: TGTGCCAGCAGGAGGGGACAGGGGAAAGGCGAGCAGTACTTC. It codes for CASRRGQGKGEQYF.

This chain uses TRBV5-6 with TRBJ1-3; D unresolved. The CDR3 covers 14 residues. Trimming shortened V by 3 bases and J by 6 bases, and 13 bases separated the two germline ends. Germline V gives CDR1 SGHDT, CDR2 YYEEEE. The CDR3, as DNA: TGTGCCAGCAGCTACTGGGCAGCTGAAAACACCATATATTTT. This encodes CASSYWAAENTIYF.

This clone has more than one count but fewer than ten. The chain combines TRBV21-1 with TRBJ2-7; the table's D call, TRBD2, has no DNA check behind it. TRBV21-1 is a documented pseudogene. The CDR3 length is 16 residues. The CDR3 bases are TGTGCCAGCAGCAAAGTGGTAGTTTCATCTGCCTACGAGCAGTACTTC. Translation gives CASSKVVVSSAYEQYF.

The genes are TRBV5-1 and TRBJ2-5, with TRBD1 as a possible D gene (5 bases). The CDR3 consists of 15 residues. The germline gives CDR1 SGHRS, CDR2 YFSETQ. V was trimmed by 2 bases and J by 0 bases, leaving 11 bases between them. The CDR3 region is CASSLEGVYQETQYF. The CDR3 coding sequence is TGCGCCAGCAGCTTAGAAGGGGTCTACCAAGAGACCCAGTACTTC.

The chain couples TRBV18 to TRBJ1-6; D may be TRBD1 (5 bases). The CDR3 is 13 amino acids. Germline CDR1 and CDR2: KGHSH and LQKENI. V gave up 4 bases and J gave up 7 bases, with 8 bases separating them. CDR3 in DNA: TGTGCCAGCTCACTAGGGGAAAATTCACCCCTCCACTTT. Protein product: CASSLGENSPLHF.

This chain uses TRBV11-3 with TRBJ2-2; TRBD1 aligns across 7 bases. The V gene's germline CDR1 is SGHNT and CDR2 YENEEA. After removal of 3 bases from V and 3 bases from J, the junction contained 10 bases not matched to a gene. The CDR3 runs 17 residues. CDR3 sequence: CASSLAPTGWDTGELFF. In DNA form, the CDR3 reads TGTGCCAGCAGCTTGGCCCCGACAGGGTGGGACACCGGGGAGCTGTTTTTT. The full variable domain, completed using reference TRBV11-3 and TRBJ2-2, is EAGVVQSPRYKIIEKKQPVAFWCNPISGHNTLYWYLQNLGQGPELLIRYENEEAVDDSQLPKDRFSAERLKGVDSTLKIQPAELGDSAVYLCASSLAPTGWDTGELFFGEGSRLTVL.

V usage is TRBV10-3 and J usage is TRBJ2-5, with TRBD2 matching 7 bases. From germline, CDR1 is ENHRY and CDR2 SYGVKD. The junction had 9 bases not matched to a gene; V was cut back by 11 bases and J by 0 bases. This CDR3 has 14 amino acids. The CDR3, as DNA: TGTGCCTGCGGGGAGGGGCTGTACCAAGAGACCCAGTACTTC. It is translated as CACGEGLYQETQYF.